The rows below give T cell receptor beta chains drawn from one sample of a study of blood T cell repertoires in COVID-19. TCRdb keeps only in-frame clones here, not all; method: immunoSEQ multiplex PCR. The sample carries around 10,000 clones, 90% recorded once. The sample consisted of peripheral blood. These receptor sequences come from a human donor in a cohort sampled during active COVID-19. Both conserved end residues are part of each CDR3. D genes are given only for firm matches. Not every row has a clone size; where given, it reads once, few, many or a size class.

J gene: TRBJ1-2
clone size: NA
V gene: TRBV4-2
D gene: NA
CDR3 protein: CASSHISHREGYGYTF
CDR3 DNA: TGTGCCAGCAGCCACATCAGCCACAGGGAGGGGTATGGCTACACCTTC

J gene: TRBJ1-4
clone size: NA
V gene: TRBV5-4
D gene: TRBD1
CDR3 protein: CASSLDRGNEKLFF
CDR3 DNA: TGTGCCAGCAGCTTGGACAGGGGTAATGAAAAACTGTTTTTT

J gene: TRBJ2-1
clone size: NA
V gene: TRBV12-5
D gene: TRBD2
CDR3 protein: CASGLMGLAGVEQFF
CDR3 DNA: TGTGCTAGTGGTTTAATGGGGCTAGCGGGGGTGGAGCAGTTCTTC

J gene: TRBJ2-5
clone size: NA
V gene: TRBV2
D gene: TRBD1
CDR3 protein: CASSGDSNQAQYF
CDR3 DNA: TGTGCCAGCAGTGGGGACAGTAACCAGGCCCAGTACTTC

J gene: TRBJ1-6
clone size: NA
V gene: TRBV11-3
D gene: NA
CDR3 protein: CASSFSGISTTGRSLHF
CDR3 DNA: TGTGCCAGCAGCTTTTCGGGGATCTCCACCACGGGGAGATCCCTCCACTTT

J gene: TRBJ2-7
clone size: NA
V gene: TRBV14
D gene: NA
CDR3 protein: CASSRIYRAGGPPTYEQYF
CDR3 DNA: TGTGCCAGCAGCCGAATATATAGGGCCGGGGGTCCTCCGACCTACGAGCAGTACTTC

J gene: TRBJ2-7
clone size: NA
V gene: TRBV4-3
D gene: NA
CDR3 protein: CASSQVTGGYEQYF
CDR3 DNA: TGCGCCAGCAGCCAAGTTACCGGGGGCTACGAGCAGTACTTC

J gene: TRBJ1-4
clone size: NA
V gene: TRBV11-3
D gene: NA
CDR3 protein: CASSPPGGGEKLFF
CDR3 DNA: TGTGCCAGCAGCCCACCCGGGGGAGGAGAAAAACTGTTTTTT

J gene: TRBJ1-1
clone size: NA
V gene: TRBV7-9
D gene: NA
CDR3 protein: CASSLGAGALNTEAFF
CDR3 DNA: TGTGCCAGCAGCTTGGGGGCAGGGGCGCTGAACACTGAAGCTTTCTTT

J gene: TRBJ2-2
clone size: NA
V gene: TRBV4-3
D gene: TRBD1
CDR3 protein: CASSHSRTGPGELFF
CDR3 DNA: TGCGCCAGCAGCCATTCGAGGACAGGGCCCGGGGAGCTGTTTTTT

J gene: TRBJ2-1
clone size: NA
V gene: TRBV4-3
D gene: TRBD2
CDR3 protein: CASSQDLAGYYNEQFF
CDR3 DNA: TGCGCCAGCAGCCAAGACTTAGCGGGGTACTACAATGAGCAGTTCTTC

J gene: TRBJ2-5
clone size: NA
V gene: TRBV7-2
D gene: TRBD2
CDR3 protein: CASSLVRLAGWETQYF
CDR3 DNA: TGTGCCAGCAGCTTAGTCCGACTAGCGGGGTGGGAGACCCAGTACTTC

J gene: TRBJ2-7
clone size: NA
V gene: TRBV7-9
D gene: TRBD1
CDR3 protein: CASIGTGGTSYEQYF
CDR3 DNA: TGTGCCAGCATCGGGACAGGGGGGACCTCCTACGAGCAGTACTTC

J gene: TRBJ1-2
clone size: NA
V gene: TRBV3-1/TRBV3-2
D gene: NA
CDR3 protein: CASSPCPRPRNYGYTF
CDR3 DNA: TGTGCCAGCAGCCCCTGCCCCAGGCCCCGGAACTATGGCTACACCTTC

J gene: TRBJ1-4
clone size: NA
V gene: TRBV5-5
D gene: TRBD1
CDR3 protein: CASSVDRAREKLFF
CDR3 DNA: TGTGCCAGCAGCGTGGACAGGGCTCGCGAAAAACTGTTTTTT

J gene: TRBJ2-7
clone size: NA
V gene: TRBV5-1
D gene: TRBD1
CDR3 protein: CASSFGQGKGEQYF
CDR3 DNA: TGCGCCAGCAGCTTCGGACAGGGCAAGGGCGAGCAGTACTTC

J gene: TRBJ1-4
clone size: NA
V gene: TRBV28
D gene: NA
CDR3 protein: CASSLGAAGAGEKLFF
CDR3 DNA: TGTGCCAGCAGTTTGGGAGCGGCAGGGGCAGGTGAAAAACTGTTTTTT

J gene: TRBJ1-1
clone size: NA
V gene: TRBV6-5
D gene: NA
CDR3 protein: CASSQRMGTEAFF
CDR3 DNA: TGTGCCAGCAGCCAGAGGATGGGCACTGAAGCTTTCTTT

J gene: TRBJ1-5
clone size: NA
V gene: TRBV28
D gene: NA
CDR3 protein: CASSTQDRDQPQHF
CDR3 DNA: TGTGCCAGCAGCACACAGGACAGAGATCAGCCCCAGCATTTT

J gene: TRBJ1-1
clone size: once
V gene: TRBV12-3/TRBV12-4
D gene: NA
CDR3 protein: CASSLGHYTEAFF
CDR3 DNA: TGTGCCAGCAGTTTAGGTCATTACACTGAAGCTTTCTTT

J gene: TRBJ2-5
clone size: NA
V gene: TRBV3-1/TRBV3-2
D gene: TRBD1
CDR3 protein: CASSPETGYQETQYF
CDR3 DNA: TGTGCCAGCAGCCCTGAGACAGGGTACCAAGAGACCCAGTACTTC

J gene: TRBJ2-4
clone size: NA
V gene: TRBV10-3
D gene: TRBD1
CDR3 protein: CAISRQGSNIQYF
CDR3 DNA: TGTGCCATCAGTCGACAGGGATCGAACATTCAGTACTTC

J gene: TRBJ1-2
clone size: NA
V gene: TRBV12-3/TRBV12-4
D gene: NA
CDR3 protein: CASADSANYGYTF
CDR3 DNA: TGTGCCAGCGCGGACAGCGCTAACTATGGCTACACCTTC

J gene: TRBJ2-1
clone size: NA
V gene: TRBV18
D gene: TRBD2
CDR3 protein: CASSPPSGGAGNEQFF
CDR3 DNA: TGTGCCAGCTCACCCCCGAGCGGGGGGGCCGGGAATGAGCAGTTCTTC

J gene: TRBJ2-5
clone size: NA
V gene: TRBV5-4
D gene: NA
CDR3 protein: CASSPGGAQETQYF
CDR3 DNA: TGTGCCAGCAGCCCGGGTGGGGCCCAAGAGACCCAGTACTTC

J gene: TRBJ1-2
clone size: NA
V gene: TRBV6-5
D gene: NA
CDR3 protein: CASATGSGYTF
CDR3 DNA: TGTGCCAGCGCAACAGGGTCTGGCTACACCTTC

J gene: TRBJ1-2
clone size: NA
V gene: TRBV11-3
D gene: NA
CDR3 protein: CASSLGAGGYFGYTF
CDR3 DNA: TGTGCCAGCAGCTTAGGCGCCGGAGGCTACTTTGGCTACACCTTC

J gene: TRBJ2-7
clone size: NA
V gene: TRBV2
D gene: TRBD2
CDR3 protein: CASAEAGLDEQYF
CDR3 DNA: TGTGCCAGCGCAGAAGCGGGGCTAGACGAGCAGTACTTC

J gene: TRBJ2-7
clone size: NA
V gene: TRBV6-6
D gene: TRBD1
CDR3 protein: CASTTTGGASREQYF
CDR3 DNA: TGTGCCAGCACCACAACAGGGGGCGCATCCCGCGAGCAGTACTTC

J gene: TRBJ1-6
clone size: NA
V gene: TRBV12-3/TRBV12-4
D gene: NA
CDR3 protein: CASGGAVYVHF
CDR3 DNA: TGTGCCAGCGGCGGGGCGGTTTATGTCCACTTT

J gene: TRBJ1-2
clone size: once
V gene: TRBV30
D gene: NA
CDR3 protein: CAWSRNQANYGYTF
CDR3 DNA: TGTGCCTGGAGTCGAAATCAGGCGAACTATGGCTACACCTTC

J gene: TRBJ2-1
clone size: NA
V gene: TRBV11-3
D gene: NA
CDR3 protein: CASSGSSYNEQFF
CDR3 DNA: TGTGCCAGCTCCGGGAGCTCCTACAATGAGCAGTTCTTC

J gene: TRBJ1-2
clone size: NA
V gene: TRBV27
D gene: NA
CDR3 protein: CASSAREFSYGYTF
CDR3 DNA: TGTGCCAGCAGTGCACGGGAATTTTCCTATGGCTACACCTTC

J gene: TRBJ2-7
clone size: NA
V gene: TRBV7-2
D gene: TRBD2
CDR3 protein: CASSRQRGALYEQYF
CDR3 DNA: TGTGCCAGCAGCCGTCAGCGGGGAGCCTTGTACGAGCAGTACTTC

J gene: TRBJ2-3
clone size: NA
V gene: TRBV7-3
D gene: TRBD2
CDR3 protein: CASSLRQRGADTQYF
CDR3 DNA: TGTGCCAGCAGCTTACGCCAGCGGGGGGCAGATACGCAGTATTTT

J gene: TRBJ2-7
clone size: NA
V gene: TRBV6-5
D gene: NA
CDR3 protein: CASSLGGGLNYEQYF
CDR3 DNA: TGTGCCAGCAGTTTGGGCGGGGGCCTCAACTACGAGCAGTACTTC

J gene: TRBJ2-7
clone size: once
V gene: TRBV18
D gene: NA
CDR3 protein: CASSAVADSTYEQYF
CDR3 DNA: TGTGCCAGCTCAGCCGTTGCGGACTCAACCTACGAGCAGTACTTC

J gene: TRBJ2-6
clone size: once
V gene: TRBV5-1
D gene: NA
CDR3 protein: CASSFQGTPLSGANVLTF
CDR3 DNA: TGCGCCAGCAGCTTTCAGGGAACCCCTCTCTCTGGGGCCAACGTCCTGACTTTC

J gene: TRBJ1-6
clone size: NA
V gene: TRBV6-1
D gene: NA
CDR3 protein: CASSEQGHSPLHF
CDR3 DNA: TGTGCCAGCAGTGAACAGGGGCATTCACCCCTCCACTTT

J gene: TRBJ2-3
clone size: NA
V gene: TRBV5-1
D gene: TRBD2
CDR3 protein: CASSLRASGFLGTDTQYF
CDR3 DNA: TGCGCCAGCAGCTTGAGAGCTAGCGGGTTCCTAGGCACAGATACGCAGTATTTT

J gene: TRBJ1-3
clone size: NA
V gene: TRBV28
D gene: NA
CDR3 protein: CASSFQGGSGNTIYF
CDR3 DNA: TGTGCCAGCAGTTTCCAAGGGGGTTCGGGAAACACCATATATTTT

J gene: TRBJ2-7
clone size: NA
V gene: TRBV28
D gene: TRBD2
CDR3 protein: CASSSPGTSGGNEQYF
CDR3 DNA: TGTGCCAGCAGTTCGCCCGGGACTAGCGGGGGAAACGAGCAGTACTTC